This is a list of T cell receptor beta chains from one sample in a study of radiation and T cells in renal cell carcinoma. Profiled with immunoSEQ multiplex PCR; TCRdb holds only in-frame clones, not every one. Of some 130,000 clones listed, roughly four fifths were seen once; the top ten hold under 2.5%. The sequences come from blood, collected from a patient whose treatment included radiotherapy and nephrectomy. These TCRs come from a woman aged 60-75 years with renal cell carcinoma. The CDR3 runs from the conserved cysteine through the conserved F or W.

CDR3aa: CAAVDPNTGELFF
len: 13
j_gene: TRBJ2-2
v_gene: TRBV28

CDR3aa: CASSTEANTGELFF
len: 14
j_gene: TRBJ2-2
v_gene: TRBV6-1

CDR3aa: CASSFHYRGSSYEQYF
len: 16
j_gene: TRBJ2-7
v_gene: TRBV28

CDR3aa: CASSSTTEETQYF
len: 13
j_gene: TRBJ2-5
v_gene: TRBV7-2

CDR3aa: CASSQAGLYEQYF
len: 13
j_gene: TRBJ2-7
v_gene: TRBV4-2

CDR3aa: CASSYGLNTEAFF
len: 13
j_gene: TRBJ1-1
v_gene: TRBV7-3

CDR3aa: CASSLVMVPYEQYF
len: 14
j_gene: TRBJ2-7
v_gene: TRBV7-9

CDR3aa: CASSLTRDTDTQYF
len: 14
j_gene: TRBJ2-3
v_gene: TRBV5-4

CDR3aa: CAISETRDAHYGYTF
len: 15
j_gene: TRBJ1-2
v_gene: TRBV10-3

CDR3aa: CASSLGGKGSSYEQYF
len: 16
j_gene: TRBJ2-7
v_gene: TRBV28

CDR3aa: CASSEGRLSGGEQYF
len: 15
j_gene: TRBJ2-7
v_gene: TRBV2

CDR3aa: CATSRGYGANYGYTF
len: 15
j_gene: TRBJ1-2
v_gene: TRBV15

CDR3aa: CASSARPGVNEQYF
len: 14
j_gene: TRBJ2-7
v_gene: TRBV7-2

CDR3aa: CASSYSLTGELFF
len: 13
j_gene: TRBJ2-2
v_gene: TRBV6-6

CDR3aa: CASSRRRGAGTEAFF
len: 15
j_gene: TRBJ1-1
v_gene: TRBV7-2

CDR3aa: CASSSSNTEAFF
len: 12
j_gene: TRBJ1-1
v_gene: TRBV28

CDR3aa: CASTPARGGEQYF
len: 13
j_gene: TRBJ2-7
v_gene: TRBV6-1

CDR3aa: CASSSPHLGNTEAFF
len: 15
j_gene: TRBJ1-1
v_gene: TRBV7-9

CDR3aa: CASSYEQGFPYEQYF
len: 15
j_gene: TRBJ2-7
v_gene: TRBV6-5

CDR3aa: CASSGGRQRVFGGYTF
len: 16
j_gene: TRBJ1-2
v_gene: TRBV6-1

CDR3aa: CASITFLGNQPQHF
len: 14
j_gene: TRBJ1-5
v_gene: TRBV28

CDR3aa: CSVATGIWPGELFF
len: 14
j_gene: TRBJ2-2
v_gene: TRBV29-1

CDR3aa: CASSAAGQGSYNEQFF
len: 16
j_gene: TRBJ2-1
v_gene: TRBV9

CDR3aa: CASSLSGTAQAFF
len: 13
j_gene: TRBJ2-1
v_gene: TRBV5-1

CDR3aa: CASSQREGGADTQYF
len: 15
j_gene: TRBJ2-3
v_gene: TRBV14

CDR3aa: CASRGQGIYGYTF
len: 13
j_gene: TRBJ1-2
v_gene: TRBV2

CDR3aa: CASSPGEGVKFF
len: 12
j_gene: TRBJ2-1
v_gene: TRBV11-3

CDR3aa: CASSVSQRNTEAFF
len: 14
j_gene: TRBJ1-1
v_gene: TRBV6-1

CDR3aa: CASSQGGIQETQYF
len: 14
j_gene: TRBJ2-5
v_gene: TRBV5-4

CDR3aa: CASSLTGSQETQYF
len: 14
j_gene: TRBJ2-5
v_gene: TRBV5-6

CDR3aa: CSVQMRQLAKNIQYF
len: 15
j_gene: TRBJ2-4
v_gene: TRBV29-1

CDR3aa: CASSLAPVRIYNSPLHF
len: 17
j_gene: TRBJ1-6
v_gene: TRBV7-2

CDR3aa: CASSIDYEQYF
len: 11
j_gene: TRBJ2-7
v_gene: TRBV5-1

CDR3aa: CASSHPGAQEETQYF
len: 15
j_gene: TRBJ2-5
v_gene: TRBV11-2

CDR3aa: CASTLIGTGGFGYTF
len: 15
j_gene: TRBJ1-2
v_gene: TRBV9

CDR3aa: CASSSNPGSGANVLTF
len: 16
j_gene: TRBJ2-6
v_gene: TRBV18

CDR3aa: CASSTTASSYEQYF
len: 14
j_gene: TRBJ2-7
v_gene: TRBV19

CDR3aa: CASSQAVTYEQYF
len: 13
j_gene: TRBJ2-7
v_gene: TRBV4-1

CDR3aa: CAIRDAGLEADTQYF
len: 15
j_gene: TRBJ2-3
v_gene: TRBV10-3

CDR3aa: CASSSGGLSQFF
len: 12
j_gene: TRBJ2-1
v_gene: TRBV7-2